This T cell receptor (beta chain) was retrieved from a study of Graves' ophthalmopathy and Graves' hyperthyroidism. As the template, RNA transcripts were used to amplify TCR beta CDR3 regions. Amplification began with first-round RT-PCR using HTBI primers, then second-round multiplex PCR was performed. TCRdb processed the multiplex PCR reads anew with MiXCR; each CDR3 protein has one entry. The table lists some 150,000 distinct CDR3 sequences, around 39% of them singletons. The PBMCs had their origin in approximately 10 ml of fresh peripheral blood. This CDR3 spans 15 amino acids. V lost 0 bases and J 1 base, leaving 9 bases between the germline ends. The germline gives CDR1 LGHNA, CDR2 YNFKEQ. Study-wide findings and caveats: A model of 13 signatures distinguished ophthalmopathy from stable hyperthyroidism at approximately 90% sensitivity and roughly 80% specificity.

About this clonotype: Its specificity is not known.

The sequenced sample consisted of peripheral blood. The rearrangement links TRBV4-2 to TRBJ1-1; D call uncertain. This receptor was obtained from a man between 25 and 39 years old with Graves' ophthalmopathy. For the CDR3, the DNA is TGTGCCAGCAGCCAAGATCTTCTGGAGAACACTGAAGCTTTCTTT. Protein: CASSQDLLENTEAFF.